This record covers a single T cell receptor (beta chain). Its antigen is unknown. The data were obtained in a study of human CD8 memory T cell subsets. The study's findings and limits: The Chao1 estimates suggested that precursor exhausted T cells were less diverse than stem-like memory T cells. Diversity, measured as normalized Shannon-Wiener diversity, was similarly high in stem-like memory and precursor exhausted T cells. Effector memory cells did not share this. Few clonotypes were shared between stem-like memory and precursor exhausted T cells.

Extraction of RNA, which was performed with an RNeasy Mini Kit, drew on duplicate vials of around 140,000 sorted CD8+ T cells per subset. This CDR3 region has 14 residues. Per the germline V gene, CDR1 is SGHVS and CDR2 is FNYEAQ. UMI-labeled 5' RACE produced the TCR beta libraries. TCRdb re-analyzed the 5' RACE reads; it lists each CDR3 protein once, without DNA. The table for this sample gives over 8,000 distinct CDR3 sequences. This sequence originates from a human donor in good health. This sequence joins TRBV7-6 and TRBJ2-1; TCRdb indicates TRBD1, and absent DNA this call remains unverified. Sequencing was done on a sample of CD8+ stem-like memory T cells (TSCM and TCM) sorted from PBMCs. As for subset: stem-like memory CD8 T cells (TSTEM), CCR7+ PD-1- TIGIT-. The CDR3 protein is CASSLGGALNEQFF.